This T cell receptor (beta chain) came from a study of blood T cell repertoires in COVID-19. Overall study: Sites across the United States, Italy and Spain contributed samples from acute and convalescent COVID-19. Sample material is recorded as cDNA or gDNA derived from T cells, B-cell-depleted T cells, or PBMCs.

The table came from immunoSEQ multiplex PCR; TCRdb's copy has only in-frame clones and leaves some out. The table lists about 480,000 clones, roughly 88% of them singletons. Trimming removed 4 bases from V and 4 bases from J, with 5 bases in between. The CDR3 is 11 amino acids. Germline V gene lookup returns CDR1 MNHEY and CDR2 SVGEGT. The chain combines TRBV6-2 or TRBV6-3 with TRBJ2-7; the D is unclear. Sample: PBMCs or T cells enriched from blood (not recorded which). This TCR was sampled from a woman aged 40 to 50 who had recovered from COVID-19. CDR3 nucleotide sequence: TGTGCCAGCAGTTTGCGATACGAGCAGTACTTC. Translated: CASSLRYEQYF.